What follows is one T cell receptor beta chain and its context. Its antigen is not known. This record belongs to a study of T cells in Graves' hyperthyroidism and ophthalmopathy. Findings and limits, study-wide: Among clonotypes expanded in thyroid above 0.001, most were also found in blood.

Criteria for exclusion of patients were uncontrolled infection, other autoimmune disease, pregnancy or lactation. Diagnosing involved the use of clinical symptoms, serum thyroxine and TRAb, thyroid ultrasound and orbital computed tomography. This CDR3 region has 16 residues. CDR1 and CDR2 from the germline V gene are LNHNV and YYDKDF (reference sequence). V lost 0 bases to trimming and J lost 4 bases; unmatched junction nucleotides: 5. It was RNA transcripts that yielded the amplified TCR beta CDR3 regions. RT-PCR in the first round (using the HTBI primer set) targeted the TCR CDR3. TCRdb re-analysed the multiplex PCR reads in MiXCR, keeping a single row per CDR3 protein. The table includes approximately 600,000 distinct CDR3 sequences, 15% to 20% detected once.

The sequence was collected from a woman aged 25 to 39 with Graves' hyperthyroidism. The chain uses TRBV15 and TRBJ1-4, with 7 bases identical to TRBD1. Sample: blood. CDR3 region: CATSRDAGTVNEKLFF. The CDR3 DNA sequence: TGTGCCACCAGCAGAGATGCGGGGACAGTTAATGAAAAACTGTTTTTT.